This passage covers 16 T cell receptor beta chains from one sample sequenced in a study of blood T cell repertoires in COVID-19. Profiling relied on immunoSEQ multiplex PCR, and the TCRdb table lists in-frame clones only, not all of them. The repertoire consists of roughly 70,000 clones, with 65% to 85% occurring once and the leading ten covering roughly 4%. The sequencing sample was made of peripheral blood. Receptor source: a woman aged 55-75 years with acute or convalescent COVID-19.

The chain joins TRBV7-3 to TRBJ1-6; the D gene is possibly TRBD1 (5 bases). This CDR3 comprises 15 residues. Trimming removed 4 bases at V and 0 bases at J, with 7 bases between. Germline lookup yields CDR1 SGHTA and CDR2 FQGTGA. CDR3 DNA sequence: TGTGCCAGCAGCTCCGACAGCTCCTATAATTCACCCCTCCACTTT. It translates to CASSSDSSYNSPLHF.

The rearrangement uses TRBV3-1 (or the pseudogene TRBV3-2) and TRBJ1-1, with TRBD1 matching over 9 bases. Germline V gives CDR1 LGHDT, CDR2 YNNKEL (reference sequence). The CDR3 runs to 15 residues. The trim removed 4 bases at V and 1 base at J, leaving 4 bases unmatched. The CDR3 bases are TGTGCCAGCAGCCCCCGGGACAGGGCGAACACTGAAGCTTTCTTT. It encodes CASSPRDRANTEAFF.

CDR3 nucleotides: TGCGCCAGCAGCTTGGCCACGGGTGGAAACTATGGCTACACCTTC. Translating gives CASSLATGGNYGYTF. This chain joins TRBV5-1 and TRBJ1-2; no firm D call. Trimming removed 0 bases from V and 2 bases from J, with 11 bases in between. Germline V gives CDR1 SGHRS, CDR2 YFSETQ. The CDR3 covers 15 residues.

V and J are TRBV4-2 and TRBJ1-5; D is ambiguous. Trimming shortened V by 0 bases and J by 2 bases, and 11 bases separated the two germline ends. There are 16 residues in the CDR3. Germline CDR1 and CDR2: LGHNA and YNFKEQ. CDR3 sequence (DNA): TGTGCCAGCAGCCAAGAACCACGAAGAGGCAATCAGCCCCAGCATTTT. Translating it yields CASSQEPRRGNQPQHF.

The rearrangement links TRBV5-1 to TRBJ1-2, with TRBD1 matching over 9 bases. Germline values: CDR1 SGHRS, CDR2 YFSETQ. This CDR3 has 19 amino acids. Trimming at V came to 4 bases and at J to 4 bases, leaving 20 bases not matched to a gene. The CDR3, as DNA: TGCGCCAGCAGCCTCGCAACAGGGGGCTTCCCCCCAACGACCTATGGCTACACCTTC. This encodes CASSLATGGFPPTTYGYTF.

The J gene is TRBJ2-3, the V gene TRBV19; 7 positions match TRBD1. The CDR3 is 15 residues long. Germline values: CDR1 LNHDA, CDR2 SQIVND (reference sequence). J gave up 6 bases and V 5 bases, and 11 bases lay outside the gene matches. The CDR3 DNA reads TGTGCCAGTAGTCCCGACCGACAGGGTCCTGATACGCAGTATTTT. It encodes CASSPDRQGPDTQYF.

This chain connects TRBV6-5 to TRBJ2-1, with TRBD2 matching 12 bases. Unmatched junction bases numbered 2, after V lost 8 bases and J lost 0 bases. This CDR3 is built from 15 residues. Germline V gene sequence: CDR1 MNHEY, CDR2 SVGAGI. CDR3 sequence: CASLAGGSSYNEQFF. CDR3 coding DNA: TGTGCCAGCCTAGCGGGAGGGAGCTCCTACAATGAGCAGTTCTTC.

The chain uses TRBV14 and TRBJ1-1; 8 bases fit TRBD1. The V gene end was trimmed by 3 bases and the J gene end by 2 bases; junction bases not matched to a gene: 11. Germline CDR1 and CDR2: SGHDN and FVKESK. This CDR3 is built from 17 residues. This chain's CDR3 is CASSHPTPGQGNTEAFF. CDR3 sequence (DNA): TGTGCCAGCAGCCACCCTACCCCAGGACAGGGCAACACTGAAGCTTTCTTT.

The V gene is TRBV6-5, the J gene TRBJ2-5; 7 bases map to TRBD2. In germline, CDR1 is MNHEY, CDR2 SVGAGI. The CDR3 runs 15 residues. The trim removed 6 bases at V and 3 bases at J, leaving 10 bases unmatched. CDR3 loop: CASRNSGSLEETQYF. In DNA form, the CDR3 reads TGTGCCAGCAGAAATAGCGGGTCCTTGGAAGAGACCCAGTACTTC.

This clone was seen only a few times. The V call is TRBV2, the J call TRBJ1-5; D uncertain. Germline V CDR1 and CDR2: SNHLY, FYNNEI. The CDR3 covers 15 residues. V was cut by 3 bases and J by 2 bases, with 11 bases left in between. The CDR3 nucleotides are TGTGCCAGCAGTGAGCATAGTGTGGGCAATCAGCCCCAGCATTTT. Translating gives CASSEHSVGNQPQHF.

The chain uses TRBV7-2 and TRBJ1-2; no reliable D call. The germline V gene encodes CDR1 SGHTA and CDR2 FQGNSA. The V end lost 4 bases, the J end lost 0 bases, and 9 bases lay between the germline ends. The CDR3 sequence is 14 residues long. CDR3 protein: CASSSGNSNYGYTF. The CDR3 DNA reads as TGTGCCAGCAGCTCGGGAAATTCTAACTATGGCTACACCTTC.

The sample holds one count of this clone. The CDR3 sequence: CASSLGWAGGAGYGYTF. The CDR3 DNA is TGTGCCAGCAGCTTAGGGTGGGCAGGGGGCGCAGGTTATGGCTACACCTTC. This chain uses TRBV11-2 with TRBJ1-2; 8 bases agree with TRBD1. CDR3 size: 17 residues. Looked up from germline, CDR1 is SGHAT and CDR2 is FQNNGV. Trimming at V came to 1 base and at J to 5 bases, leaving 12 bases not matched to a gene.

V is TRBV19 and J is TRBJ1-1; TRBD1 matches at 7 bases. The CDR3 totals 14 residues. Germline assignment: CDR1 LNHDA and CDR2 SQIVND (reference sequence). Losses at the gene ends were 6 bases for V and 0 bases for J; bases not matched to a gene: 4. The CDR3 nucleotides are TGTGCCAGTAGCGACAGGGCCATGAACACTGAAGCTTTCTTT. Protein sequence: CASSDRAMNTEAFF.

V usage is TRBV30 and J usage is TRBJ1-2; D is possibly TRBD1 (6 bases). Trimming left V 1 base short and J 10 bases short, with 10 bases between. Germline values: CDR1 GTSNPN, CDR2 SVGIG (reference sequence). CDR3 size: 11 residues. CDR3 sequence reads: CAWSEQGPYTF. CDR3 nucleotides: TGTGCCTGGAGTGAACAGGGACCCTACACCTTC.

J is TRBJ2-7 and V is TRBV7-9, with a possible D match to TRBD2 (5 bases). Germline CDR1 reads SEHNR; CDR2 reads FQNEAQ (reference sequence). Deletions cut 3 bases from V and 0 bases from J, with 9 bases between. The CDR3 covers 14 residues. The DNA for the CDR3 is TGTGCCAGCAGCTTTTGGGAGAGCTCCTACGAGCAGTACTTC. Its translation: CASSFWESSYEQYF. The full variable domain, rest sourced from reference TRBV7-9 and TRBJ2-7, is DTGVSQNPRHKITKRGQNVTFRCDPISEHNRLYWYRQTLGQGPEFLTYFQNEAQLEKSRLLSDRFSAERPKGSFSTLEIQRTEQGDSAMYLCASSFWESSYEQYFGPGTRLTVT.

This clone is classed as medium-sized (0.01 to 0.1%). The chain carries TRBV28 and TRBJ1-1; tentatively, D is TRBD1 (6 bases). The CDR3 covers 14 residues. Trimming took 3 bases from V and 5 from J, leaving 13 bases between them. Looked up from germline, CDR1 is MDHEN and CDR2 is SYDVKM. The CDR3: CASSLVGGRTEAFF. CDR3 nucleotide sequence: TGTGCCAGCAGTTTGGTAGGGGGTAGGACTGAAGCTTTCTTT.